This T cell receptor (beta chain) was sequenced for a study of blood T cell repertoires in COVID-19. About the study: PBMCs, B-cell-depleted T cells, or T cells provided the cDNA or gDNA that made up the material.

Source study methods: Estimation of nucleated cell counts was performed using reference gene primer amplification. Measured with immunoSEQ multiplex PCR; TCRdb has only the in-frame clones, and not every one. That table gives V, J and clone size, and the DNA gave D and trimming. This repertoire shows roughly 42,000 clones, about 85% found once; its top ten account for about 4.5%. V lost 5 bases and J lost 7; bases outside the gene matches: 7. The CDR3 sequence is 13 residues long. The TCR comes from a man aged 60 to 75 with acute or convalescent COVID-19. The chain joins TRBV12-3 or TRBV12-4 to TRBJ1-2, with 7 bases fitting TRBD1. The sample was peripheral blood. The CDR3 here is CASSADRVGGYTF. For the CDR3, the DNA is TGTGCCAGCAGTGCCGACAGGGTTGGTGGCTACACCTTC.